These 10 T cell receptor beta chains were sequenced from one sample in a study of T cells in Graves' hyperthyroidism and ophthalmopathy. RNA transcripts served as the template for amplifying TCR beta CDR3 regions. Carried out on the TCR CDR3, a first-round RT-PCR used the HTBI primer set. TCRdb re-derived calls from the multiplex PCR reads in MiXCR, one entry per CDR3 protein. The table records 300,000 to 400,000 distinct CDR3 sequences, about 21% of them present only once. The specimen was blood. The source of these receptors is a woman in her 50s with Graves' hyperthyroidism.

The chain combines TRBV14 with TRBJ2-7, with D tentatively TRBD2 (6 bases). Trimming removed 3 bases at V and 3 bases at J, with 18 bases between. Germline V lookup: CDR1 SGHDN, CDR2 FVKESK. CDR3 size: 16 residues. As DNA, the CDR3 is TGTGCCAGCAGCCAGGGGGGACGGCGCCTATTCTACGAGCAGTACTTC. It codes for CASSQGGRRLFYEQYF.

The chain carries TRBV5-1 and TRBJ1-1; D not resolved. Germline assignment: CDR1 SGHRS and CDR2 YFSETQ. The CDR3 extends over 15 amino acids. V was clipped by 7 bases and J by 4 bases, with 20 bases between them. CDR3 residues: CASHWGIGVSTEAFF. In DNA, the CDR3 is TGCGCCAGCCATTGGGGTATTGGGGTGAGCACTGAAGCTTTCTTT.

This clonotype occurred many times. CDR3 coding DNA: TGTGCCAGCAGCTTAGGTTTATCCCTGGCTGGGGCCAACGTCCTGACTTTC. Protein: CASSLGLSLAGANVLTF. This rearrangement joins TRBV11-3 to TRBJ2-6; no firm D call. CDR1 and CDR2 (germline): SGHNT, YENEEA. The CDR3 covers 17 residues. Trimming took 1 base from V and 2 from J, leaving 12 bases between them.

The chain employs TRBV14 and TRBJ2-2; perhaps TRBD1 as D (5 bases). Germline-derived CDR1 and CDR2 are SGHDN and FVKESK. V lost 0 bases and J lost 2, with 13 bases in between. This CDR3 is 17 amino acids long. The CDR3 nucleotides are TGTGCCAGCAGCCAAGATCTTGGGGCTGTTAACACCGGGGAGCTGTTTTTT. It codes for CASSQDLGAVNTGELFF.

This clonotype was detected only a few times. This CDR3 is CAISGGGTGELFF. The CDR3 DNA reads TGTGCCATCAGTGGTGGGGGAACCGGGGAGCTGTTTTTT. The chain carries TRBV10-3 and TRBJ2-2; D is possibly TRBD1 or TRBD2 (5 bases each). V lost 4 bases and J lost 5, with 8 bases in between. The CDR3 consists of 13 residues. The germline V gene encodes CDR1 ENHRY and CDR2 SYGVKD.

About this clonotype: This may be a read error: a much more frequent sequence differs by one nucleotide. The chain has TRBV11-1 and TRBJ1-1; TRBD1 aligns across 7 bases. The CDR3 has 15 residues. In germline, CDR1 is SGHAT, CDR2 FQDESV (reference sequence). CDR3 DNA: TGCGCCAGCGGCATCAACAGGGGACCGAACACTGAAGCTTTCTTT. It specifies CASGINRGPNTEAFF. Based on the CDR3 plus reference TRBV11-1 and TRBJ1-1, the full variable domain is EAEVAQSPRYKITEKSQAVAFWCDPISGHATLYWYRQILGQGPELLVQFQDESVVDDSQLPKDRFSAERLKGVDSTLKIQPAELGDSAMYLCASGINRGPNTEAFFGQGTRLTVV.

This clonotype showed up just a few times. This chain joins TRBV19 and TRBJ1-2; no definite D call. The germline V gene has CDR1 LNHDA and CDR2 SQIVND (reference sequence). The CDR3 is made up of 12 amino acids. The V gene lost 7 bases and the J gene lost 4 bases, with 10 bases spanning the gap. CDR3 sequence: CASNEMSYGYTF. CDR3 DNA sequence: TGTGCCAGTAATGAGATGAGCTATGGCTACACCTTC.

In its sample, this clonotype was seen many times. J is TRBJ2-7 and V is TRBV28; TRBD1 matches 8 bases. CDR3 length: 13 amino acids. The V segment lost 6 bases and the J segment 9 bases; nucleotides outside the gene matches: 10. CDR1 MDHEN and CDR2 SYDVKM come from the germline V gene. The CDR3 nucleotides are TGTGCCAGCAGGCGACAGGGGTTAATGTCGCAGTACTTC. Protein: CASRRQGLMSQYF.

This clonotype came up a few times. The V and J genes are TRBV14 and TRBJ2-2, with D possibly being TRBD1 (5 bases). Germline-derived CDR1 and CDR2 are SGHDN and FVKESK. CDR3 length: 16 amino acids. Trimming removed 0 bases from V and 3 bases from J, with 11 bases in between. The CDR3 coding sequence is TGTGCCAGCAGCCAAGATCTAAGGGGATACACCGGGGAGCTGTTTTTT. This codes for CASSQDLRGYTGELFF.

There are many counts of this clonotype. The rearrangement uses TRBV6-1 and TRBJ2-1, with unresolved D. V lost 7 bases and J lost 3, with 13 bases in between. Germline V lookup: CDR1 MNHNS, CDR2 SASEGT. The length of the CDR3 is 14 residues. The CDR3 loop is CASTPYNNYNEQFF. CDR3 bases: TGTGCCAGCACCCCGTATAACAACTACAATGAGCAGTTCTTC.